The clone carrying this TCR beta chain was detected only a few times. The identical CDR3 is also encoded by other nucleotide sequences in the sample. Healthy donors of bone marrow made up the group. The sample is drawn from a study of cytomegalovirus exposure and HLA in healthy donors. V was cut by 2 bases and J by 3 bases, with 8 bases left in between. This CDR3 comprises 13 residues. Germline loops: CDR1 SGHAT, CDR2 FQNNGV. With 60 Vbeta and 13 Jbeta primers, the PCR was carried out. Generated by immunoSEQ multiplex PCR, the TCRdb table keeps only in-frame clones and is missing some. The table records approximately 110,000 clones, approximately 70% of them present only once.

The sequencing input was PBMCs. The TCR comes from a man aged 40-50 years in good health and CMV-seropositive. The rearrangement uses TRBV11-2 and TRBJ2-7; tentative D call: TRBD1 (6 bases). The CDR3 nucleotides are TGTGCCAGCAGCTTAACGGACAGCTACGAGCAGTACGTC. Encoded protein: CASSLTDSYEQYV.